Listed below are T cell receptor beta chains from one sample, sequenced in a study of response to subunit inactivated influenza vaccine. One entry per CDR3 protein, called by TCRdb with MiXCR from the RT-PCR reads. This sample has around 490,000 distinct CDR3 sequences, with approximately 7.7% found just once. Sequencing was performed on PBMCs from blood, taken 23 to 25 months after vaccination. The receptors originated from a man aged 50-75 years who received an inactivated influenza vaccine. CDR3s include the opening cysteine and the closing phenylalanine or tryptophan. The D gene is left open where the match is weak. Some rows mark clone size as missing; the rest say once, few, many or name a class of expanded clone.

clone_size cdr3_length j_call v_call d_call cdr3_nt cdr3_aa
few 10 TRBJ1-1 TRBV25-1 NA TGTGCCAGCCAGGACACTGAAGCTTTCTTT CASQDTEAFF
NA 14 TRBJ1-2 TRBV28 NA TGTGCCAGCAGTTTCTTCGCCAGGCCCTATGGCTACACCTTC CASSFFARPYGYTF
NA 15 TRBJ2-1 TRBV20-1 TRBD2 TGCAGTGCGGACCTGACTAGCGGGAGTCCCAATGAGCAGTTCTTC CSADLTSGSPNEQFF
many 14 TRBJ2-7 TRBV5-1 NA TGCGCCAGCAGCATACAGGGAATGTCCTACGAGCAGTACTTC CASSIQGMSYEQYF
NA 15 TRBJ2-7 TRBV7-2 NA TGTGCCAGCAGCCCACAGGGCAACCAGCGCTACGAGCAGTACTTC CASSPQGNQRYEQYF
few 15 TRBJ2-1 TRBV7-2 NA TGTGCCAGCAGCCGGGGGGCAGGGGCCTACAATGAGCAGTTCTTC CASSRGAGAYNEQFF
NA 13 TRBJ2-5 TRBV29-1 TRBD1 TGCAGCGTCTCAATGCGGGACAGGGAGACCCAGTACTTC CSVSMRDRETQYF
NA 15 TRBJ2-5 TRBV11-2 NA TGTGCCAGCAGCTTCTCCTTTACAGGCAAAGAGACCCAGTACTTC CASSFSFTGKETQYF
few 11 TRBJ1-2 TRBV20-1 NA TGCAGTGCTAGTCAGGGCTATGGCTACACCTTC CSASQGYGYTF
many 16 TRBJ1-2 TRBV19 TRBD1 TGTGCCAGTAGTATAGACTGGACAGGGGATCAGGATGGCTACACCTTC CASSIDWTGDQDGYTF
few 15 TRBJ2-5 TRBV20-1 NA TGCAGTGCTATACCACCGGACGGCCGCCAAGAGACCCAGTACTTC CSAIPPDGRQETQYF
many 19 TRBJ2-1 TRBV7-3 TRBD2 TGTGCCAGCAGCTTAACGATCCTCAGCGGGAGGGCCCTCCGGCATGAGCAGTTCTTC CASSLTILSGRALRHEQFF
many 15 TRBJ2-7 TRBV5-1 TRBD1 TGCGCCAGCTCCCACGGCGGGACAGGGTGGGACGAGCAGTACTTC CASSHGGTGWDEQYF
NA 16 TRBJ2-2 TRBV4-3 NA TGCGCCAGCAGCCAAGATCTTATAGGGTACACCGGGGAGCTGTTTTTT CASSQDLIGYTGELFF
NA 13 TRBJ2-5 TRBV5-5 NA TGTGCCAGCAGCTCCGGGCTAAAAGAGACCCAGTACTTC CASSSGLKETQYF
many 13 TRBJ2-7 TRBV18 TRBD2 TGTGCCAGCAGCCCGGGAGGCAACTACGAGCAGTACTTC CASSPGGNYEQYF
few 18 TRBJ2-1 TRBV11-2 TRBD1 TGTGCCAGCAGCTCCCGGGACAGGGGGCTGGTATCCTACAATGAGCAGTTCTTC CASSSRDRGLVSYNEQFF
NA 15 TRBJ2-7 TRBV5-1 TRBD2 TGCGCCAGCAGCTTGGGGGCTAGCGGGAGATACGAGCAGTACTTC CASSLGASGRYEQYF
many 16 TRBJ2-1 TRBV4-3 TRBD1 TGCGCCAGCAGCCAACAAAAAGCACGCCAGGGGGATGAGCAGTTCTTC CASSQQKARQGDEQFF
NA 16 TRBJ2-3 TRBV3-1 TRBD2 TGTGCCAGCAGCCCCCCCGGACTAGCCACGAGGGATACGCAGTATTTT CASSPPGLATRDTQYF
few 15 TRBJ2-3 TRBV12-3/TRBV12-4 NA TGTGCCAGCAGTTTTAGCAGAGTGGTCACAGATACGCAGTATTTT CASSFSRVVTDTQYF
NA 16 TRBJ2-7 TRBV5-1 NA TGCGCCAGCAGCTTGTCGGTGTCTGCAGGAGGCTACGAGCAGTACTTC CASSLSVSAGGYEQYF
many 15 TRBJ2-3 TRBV7-9 TRBD2 TGTGCCAGCAGCATCAGCGGGGTACTCACAGATACGCAGTATTTT CASSISGVLTDTQYF
many 14 TRBJ1-2 TRBV5-5 NA TGTGCCAGCAGCGACCAATTCAGCGGCTATGGCTACACCTTC CASSDQFSGYGYTF
NA 16 TRBJ2-7 TRBV16 NA TGTGCCAGCAGCCTCTCGCTGGGGTTAAGCTCCTACGAGCAGTACTTC CASSLSLGLSSYEQYF
many 15 TRBJ2-7 TRBV4-2 TRBD1 TGTGCCAGCAGCCAGGGACAGGGCCCCTACTACGAGCAGTACTTC CASSQGQGPYYEQYF
NA 15 TRBJ2-5 TRBV14 NA TGTGCCAGCAGCCAACCGGGGGGCTTGATAGAGACCCAGTACTTC CASSQPGGLIETQYF
few 16 TRBJ2-2 TRBV29-1 NA TGCAGCGCCCTCCCAGACTCTCTAAGTCGGGCCGGGGAGCTGTTTTTT CSALPDSLSRAGELFF
NA 16 TRBJ2-1 TRBV27 TRBD1 TGTGCCAGCAGTTTATTTTCCAGGACAGGGTTCTATGAGCAGTTCTTC CASSLFSRTGFYEQFF
NA 15 TRBJ2-7 TRBV2 NA TGTGCCAGCAGTGGAGACGGGACTCTCTCCTACGAGCAGTACTTC CASSGDGTLSYEQYF
few 11 TRBJ1-1 TRBV30 NA TGTGCCTGGATGGTGGACACTGAAGCTTTCTTT CAWMVDTEAFF
NA 16 TRBJ2-3 TRBV20-1 NA TGCAGTGCCAGATCTCTCCTGCCCCGGGGCACAGATACGCAGTATTTT CSARSLLPRGTDTQYF
NA 16 TRBJ1-4 TRBV6-1 NA TGTGCCAGCAGGAGCGGGGAAGGAGGGCCTAATGAAAAACTGTTTTTT CASRSGEGGPNEKLFF
few 14 TRBJ2-2 TRBV2 NA TGTGCCAGCAGCAAAGGGACAAACACCGGGGAGCTGTTTTTT CASSKGTNTGELFF
NA 15 TRBJ1-1 TRBV18 TRBD1 TGTGCCAGCTCACCACCGGACAGGGTTTACACTGAAGCTTTCTTT CASSPPDRVYTEAFF
NA 14 TRBJ2-5 TRBV2 TRBD2 TGTGCCAGCAGTCGGACTAGCGGGATACAGACCCAGTACTTC CASSRTSGIQTQYF
NA 15 TRBJ2-7 TRBV11-2 TRBD1 TGTGCCAGCAGCCTCCGACAGGGGTGGTTGCACGAGCAGTACTTC CASSLRQGWLHEQYF